One sample yielded the 15 T cell receptor beta chains listed below, sequenced in a study of blood T cell repertoires in COVID-19. Libraries were prepared by immunoSEQ multiplex PCR; TCRdb keeps only in-frame clonotypes and omits some of them. The data hold 200,000 to 250,000 clones, with roughly 84% observed a single time. Sequencing was performed on peripheral blood. The receptors originated from a man under 40 with active or convalescent COVID-19.

The chain carries TRBV7-2 and TRBJ2-1; 11 bases are a match to TRBD2. The length of the CDR3 is 16 residues. V was pared by 0 bases and J by 9 bases, with 7 bases of the junction left unmatched. Germline CDR1 is SGHTA and CDR2 is FQGNSA. CDR3: CASSLAVPSGGLEQFF. CDR3 bases: TGTGCCAGCAGCTTAGCGGTGCCTAGCGGGGGGCTTGAGCAGTTCTTC.

The CDR3 nucleotides read TGTGCCAGCAGTACCCAGGGTTACGAAAAACTGTTTTTT. Protein product: CASSTQGYEKLFF. The chain employs TRBV6-5 and TRBJ1-4, with a tentative D call TRBD1 (5 bases). The CDR3 covers 13 residues. With 5 bases removed from V and 8 bases from J, the gap between germline ends came to 12 bases. Per the germline V gene, CDR1 is MNHEY and CDR2 is SVGAGI.

This clone was picked up a small number of times. The chain joins TRBV20-1 to TRBJ1-1; 9 bases are shared with TRBD1. V gave up 5 bases and J gave up 8 bases; unmatched junction bases: 3. CDR1 DFQATT and CDR2 SNEGSKA come from the germline V gene (reference sequence). The CDR3 has 11 amino acids. The CDR3 sequence is CSAPDRGEAFF. CDR3 DNA: TGCAGTGCTCCGGACAGGGGCGAAGCTTTCTTT.

This sequence joins TRBV18 and TRBJ2-7; 10 positions agree with TRBD1. The germline V gene encodes CDR1 KGHSH and CDR2 LQKENI. V shed 8 bases, J shed 0 bases, and the junction held 4 bases outside the gene matches. This CDR3 has 14 residues. The CDR3 protein is CASRDRGNSYEQYF. Written as DNA, the CDR3 is TGTGCCAGCAGGGACAGGGGAAACTCCTACGAGCAGTACTTC.

The chain couples TRBV7-2 to TRBJ2-1; 8 bases match TRBD2. The CDR3 length is 18 residues. The trim removed 5 bases at V and 0 bases at J, leaving 12 bases unmatched. Per germline, CDR1 SGHTA and CDR2 FQGNSA. CDR3 DNA: TGTGCCAGCAGCCTGAATCCGGTAGCGGGACACTCCTACAATGAGCAGTTCTTC. Protein: CASSLNPVAGHSYNEQFF.

CDR3 in DNA: TGTGCCAGCAGTTTAAGGTCTAGCGGGCCCCAAGAGACCCAGTACTTC. Its protein is CASSLRSSGPQETQYF. The chain has TRBV28 and TRBJ2-5, with 8 bases that match TRBD2. This CDR3 has 16 amino acids. Germline V lookup: CDR1 MDHEN, CDR2 SYDVKM. Germline trimming cut 2 bases from V and 1 base from J; bases unmatched to any gene: 6.

J is TRBJ1-2 and V is TRBV7-2; 9 bases fit TRBD1. V lost 5 bases, J lost 2 bases, and 6 bases stayed unmatched. Germline V gene data show CDR1 as SGHTA and CDR2 as FQGNSA. This CDR3 is 15 amino acids long. The chain's CDR3 is CASSQTDRGNYGYTF. The CDR3 DNA reads as TGTGCCAGCAGCCAAACGGACAGGGGAAACTATGGCTACACCTTC.

This chain links TRBV9 with TRBJ1-3, with D possibly matching TRBD1 (6 bases). The CDR3 length is 16 residues. V lost 2 bases to trimming and J lost 0 bases, with 12 bases between them. Germline-derived CDR1 and CDR2 are SGDLS and YYNGEE. This CDR3 reads CASSVAGTYSGNTIYF. In nucleotides, the CDR3 is TGTGCCAGCAGCGTCGCCGGGACATACTCTGGAAACACCATATATTTT.

The rearrangement joins TRBV4-3 to TRBJ2-7; 11 positions match TRBD1. V was pared by 2 bases and J by 5 bases, with 5 bases of the junction left unmatched. CDR1 LGHNA and CDR2 YSLEER come from the germline V gene. This CDR3 comprises 15 residues. The DNA for the CDR3 is TGCGCCAGCAGCCAAACGGGACAGGGGGTAAACGAGCAGTACTTC. Translated, it gives CASSQTGQGVNEQYF.

V gene TRBV9 combines with J gene TRBJ1-5; D perhaps matches TRBD1 (6 bases). CDR1 and CDR2 (germline): SGDLS, YYNGEE. The CDR3 has 15 amino acids. V lost 0 bases to trimming and J lost 5 bases, with 12 bases between them. Written as DNA, the CDR3 is TGTGCCAGCAGCGTAGGGGGGCAGGCGGATCAGCCCCAGCATTTT. Translation gives CASSVGGQADQPQHF.

The gene calls are TRBV4-2 and TRBJ1-2, with a possible D match to TRBD1 (5 bases). The CDR3 is 15 amino acids. The ends were cut back, 4 bases at V and 0 bases at J, with 12 bases in the middle. Per germline, CDR1 LGHNA and CDR2 YNFKEQ. CDR3 coding DNA: TGTGCCAGCAGCCCGAACGGGGGAGCTAACTATGGCTACACCTTC. Translating it yields CASSPNGGANYGYTF.

The chain employs TRBV19 and TRBJ2-2; a possible D gene is TRBD2 (7 bases). The V end lost 0 bases, the J end lost 5 bases, and 13 bases lay between the germline ends. Germline loops: CDR1 LNHDA, CDR2 SQIVND (reference sequence). CDR3 length: 16 amino acids. CDR3 residues: CASSIEGGGRTGELFF. CDR3 nucleotides: TGTGCCAGTAGTATAGAAGGGGGAGGGAGGACCGGGGAGCTGTTTTTT.

This chain connects TRBV4-1 to TRBJ2-6; a possible D gene is TRBD1 (5 bases). This CDR3 spans 16 amino acids. V lost 4 bases and J lost 4, with 14 bases in between. Germline V CDR1 and CDR2: MGHRA, YSYEKL. CDR3 sequence reads: CASSLLVSGGANVLTF. CDR3 DNA sequence: TGCGCCAGCAGCCTCCTCGTGTCAGGGGGGGCCAACGTCCTGACTTTC.

The J gene is TRBJ2-1, the V gene TRBV7-3, with TRBD1 identical over 12 bases. CDR3 size: 15 residues. With 5 bases clipped from V and 8 bases from J, the junction kept 7 bases outside the gene matches. From germline, CDR1 is SGHTA and CDR2 FQGTGA. The CDR3 coding sequence is TGTGCCAGCAGCCCCGGGACAGGGGGCAGGGATGAGCAGTTCTTC. Its translation is CASSPGTGGRDEQFF.

The chain couples TRBV6-6 to TRBJ2-7, with 7 bases matching TRBD2. CDR1 is MNHNY and CDR2 is SVGAGI in the germline V gene (reference sequence). V dropped 7 bases and J dropped 8; count of bases not matched to a gene: 14. This CDR3 is built from 14 residues. The DNA for the CDR3 is TGTGCCAGCACTGGCGGGGGAACTCTCGCTAAGCAGTACTTC. Its protein product is CASTGGGTLAKQYF.